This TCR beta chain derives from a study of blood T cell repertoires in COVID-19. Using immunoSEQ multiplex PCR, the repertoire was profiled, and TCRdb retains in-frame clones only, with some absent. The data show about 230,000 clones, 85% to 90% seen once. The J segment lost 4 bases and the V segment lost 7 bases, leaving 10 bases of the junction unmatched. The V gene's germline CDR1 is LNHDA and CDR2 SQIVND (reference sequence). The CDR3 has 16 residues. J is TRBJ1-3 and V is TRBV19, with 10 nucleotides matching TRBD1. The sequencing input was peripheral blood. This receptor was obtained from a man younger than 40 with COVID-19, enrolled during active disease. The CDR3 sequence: CASNPRDRGSGNTIYF. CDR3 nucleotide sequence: TGTGCCAGTAACCCCCGGGACAGGGGTTCCGGAAACACCATATATTTT.